Below, 15 T cell receptor beta chains from the same sample are listed, as sequenced in a study of T cells in Graves' hyperthyroidism and ophthalmopathy. Amplified TCR beta CDR3 regions derived from RNA transcripts. RT-PCR in the first round (using the HTBI primer set) targeted the TCR CDR3. A single record per CDR3 protein comes from TCRdb applying MiXCR to the multiplex PCR reads. The sample shows about 320,000 distinct CDR3 sequences, roughly 15% of them seen only once. Material: blood. All receptors come from a man aged 30-40 years with Graves' hyperthyroidism.

The table lists this clonotype with many counts. V is TRBV11-2 and J is TRBJ1-1; D possibly corresponds to TRBD1 (5 bases). The CDR3 runs 15 residues. Between the trimmed V and J ends, which lost 5 bases and 0 bases, there was a span of 13 bases. Germline CDR1 is SGHAT and CDR2 is FQNNGV. The CDR3 DNA reads as TGTGCCAGCAGCCCTAGGGGCAGCATGAACACTGAAGCTTTCTTT. It yields the protein CASSPRGSMNTEAFF.

This clonotype was seen at least ten times. V is TRBV10-3 and J is TRBJ2-7, with D perhaps TRBD2 (6 bases). The germline V and J ends were trimmed by 4 bases and 0 bases, with 10 bases remaining between them. Germline V gene data show CDR1 as ENHRY and CDR2 as SYGVKD. The CDR3 contains 14 residues. CDR3 bases: TGTGCCATCAGTGCCTCTAGCGACTCCTACGAGCAGTACTTC. Its translation: CAISASSDSYEQYF.

The sample holds many counts of this clonotype. The V call is TRBV5-1, the J call TRBJ2-1, with 11 bases identical to TRBD2. The CDR3 has 18 residues. Germline trimming cut 4 bases from V and 8 bases from J; bases unmatched to any gene: 17. Germline V gives CDR1 SGHRS, CDR2 YFSETQ. The CDR3, as DNA: TGCGCCAGCAGCCTAAGGCCGATACTAGCGGGAGAGTTCGATGAGCAGTTCTTC. Translation gives CASSLRPILAGEFDEQFF.

This clonotype was detected only a few times. The chain is built from TRBV15 and TRBJ2-2, with 7 bases that match TRBD1. V lost 1 base to trimming and J lost 3 bases; unmatched junction nucleotides: 2. Germline assignment: CDR1 LNHNV and CDR2 YYDKDF (reference sequence). This CDR3 is built from 15 residues. The CDR3 reads CATSRGDSHTGELFF. The CDR3 DNA reads TGTGCCACCAGCAGAGGGGACAGCCACACCGGGGAGCTGTTTTTT.

This clonotype was seen a few times. This chain links TRBV20-1 with TRBJ2-7; 8 nucleotides agree with TRBD1. CDR3 length: 13 amino acids. The germline gives CDR1 DFQATT, CDR2 SNEGSKA (reference sequence). With V trimmed by 3 bases and J by 2 bases, 3 bases remained unmatched. The CDR3 sequence: CSARDRAAYEQYF. The CDR3 coding sequence is TGCAGTGCTAGGGACAGGGCCGCCTACGAGCAGTACTTC.

The chain has TRBV7-9 and TRBJ2-1; TRBD2 aligns across 11 bases. The CDR3 length is 17 residues. Trimming removed 1 base from V and 4 bases from J; junction bases left unmatched: 6. Looked up from germline, CDR1 is SEHNR and CDR2 is FQNEAQ (reference sequence). The CDR3 nucleotides are TGTGCCAGCAGCTTAGGGGGAGGGACTAGCGGTTACAATGAGCAGTTCTTC. Translated: CASSLGGGTSGYNEQFF. Looking up the rest from reference TRBV7-9 and TRBJ2-1 gives the full variable domain: DTGVSQNPRHKITKRGQNVTFRCDPISEHNRLYWYRQTLGQGPEFLTYFQNEAQLEKSRLLSDRFSAERPKGSFSTLEIQRTEQGDSAMYLCASSLGGGTSGYNEQFFGPGTRLTVL.

Ten or more counts support this clonotype. The rearrangement joins TRBV28 to TRBJ2-2; TRBD1 matches at 8 bases. CDR1 is MDHEN and CDR2 is SYDVKM in the germline V gene. J gave up 1 base and V 7 bases, and 8 bases lay outside the gene matches. CDR3 size: 16 residues. The CDR3 bases are TGTGCCAGCATCCCTGGGGGGACAGGGAACACCGGGGAGCTGTTTTTT. Translation gives CASIPGGTGNTGELFF.

CDR3 sequence reads: CASSLGALAGPPSQYF. DNA of the CDR3: TGTGCCAGCAGCTTGGGGGCACTAGCGGGACCGCCCTCGCAGTATTTT. This sequence joins TRBV11-2 and TRBJ2-3; 10 nucleotides match TRBD2. The junction had 13 bases not matched to a gene; V was cut back by 3 bases and J by 10 bases. The CDR3 sequence is 16 residues long. Germline CDR1 reads SGHAT; CDR2 reads FQNNGV.

This chain links TRBV28 with TRBJ1-2, with 7 bases lining up with TRBD1. The V segment lost 6 bases and the J segment 7 bases; nucleotides outside the gene matches: 8. This CDR3 spans 13 amino acids. Germline values: CDR1 MDHEN, CDR2 SYDVKM. The CDR3 DNA follows: TGTGCCAGCAGCCCAGAGACAGGGTCTGGCTACACCTTC. Translating it yields CASSPETGSGYTF.

This clonotype was seen repeatedly, ten times or more. The chain carries TRBV6-1 and TRBJ2-3, with D perhaps given as TRBD1 or TRBD2 (6 bases each). The germline gives CDR1 MNHNS, CDR2 SASEGT. This CDR3 spans 14 amino acids. V lost 8 bases to trimming and J lost 2 bases, with 14 bases between them. The CDR3 coding sequence is TGTGCCAGCGCGAGGGGGGCTGACACAGATACGCAGTATTTT. Its translation is CASARGADTDTQYF.

This clonotype was seen more than once but under ten times. This chain joins TRBV7-9 and TRBJ2-1; a weak D match, TRBD2 (6 bases). The germline V gene encodes CDR1 SEHNR and CDR2 FQNEAQ (reference sequence). CDR3 size: 14 residues. V was cut by 2 bases and J by 7 bases, with 12 bases left in between. CDR3 nucleotide sequence: TGTGCCAGCAGCTTATCTAGCGTGGGGAATGAGCAGTTCTTC. This gives the protein CASSLSSVGNEQFF.

This clonotype has a count of ten or more. The chain employs TRBV29-1 and TRBJ2-3, with D possibly TRBD2 on 6 matching bases. Between the trimmed V and J ends, which lost 2 bases and 6 bases, there was a span of 18 bases. Germline V gene data show CDR1 as SQVTM and CDR2 as ANQGSEA. This CDR3 comprises 15 residues. CDR3 loop: CSVEPRAGITDTQYF. CDR3 bases: TGCAGCGTTGAACCTAGGGCGGGGATCACGGATACGCAGTATTTT.

This clonotype was found many times. This chain joins TRBV28 and TRBJ2-1, with D perhaps TRBD2 (5 bases). The germline V and J ends were trimmed by 7 bases and 4 bases, with 8 bases remaining between them. Germline V CDR1 and CDR2: MDHEN, SYDVKM. The length of the CDR3 is 12 residues. CDR3 in amino acids: CASTGLYNEQFF. In DNA, the CDR3 is TGTGCCAGCACCGGACTTTACAATGAGCAGTTCTTC.

This clonotype was recorded at least ten times. V and J are TRBV10-1 and TRBJ1-3; D uncertain. V was pared by 10 bases and J by 0 bases, with 13 bases between. CDR1 WNHNN and CDR2 SYGVQD come from the germline V gene (reference sequence). The CDR3 runs 14 residues. CDR3 protein: CATRVGDSGNTIYF. The CDR3 nucleotides read TGCGCCACCCGGGTCGGGGACTCTGGAAACACCATATATTTT.

This clonotype was observed many times. The rearrangement joins TRBV18 to TRBJ1-1, with D unclear. V was clipped by 1 base and J by 1 base, with 7 bases between them. CDR3 length: 14 amino acids. Germline CDR1 reads KGHSH; CDR2 reads LQKENI. In nucleotides, the CDR3 is TGTGCCAGCTCACCACGGCAGCAGAACACTGAAGCTTTCTTT. Translating gives CASSPRQQNTEAFF. Full variable domain (remainder filled in from reference TRBV18 and TRBJ1-1): NAGVMQNPRHLVRRRGQEARLRCSPMKGHSHVYWYRQLPEEGLKFMVYLQKENIIDESGMPKERFSAEFPKEGPSILRIQQVVRGDSAAYFCASSPRQQNTEAFFGQGTRLTVV.